Detailed here is one TCR beta chain. As yet, its antigen is unknown. The authors reverse transcribed all of the isolated RNA, so sequencing captured expressed TCRB transcripts. This table comes from immunoSEQ multiplex PCR, and its TCRdb copy is limited to in-frame clones, with some not included. The data contain hundreds of thousands of clones, 13% of them seen just once; the ten biggest clones take up approximately 0.022%. Via the markers CD45RO/CCR7/CD25/CD127/CD95/CD27, stem cell-like memory, regulatory, central memory and naive CD4+ cells were sorted. V lost 3 bases to trimming and J lost 8 bases, with 16 bases between them. There are 14 residues in the CDR3. Germline CDR1 is MNHNS and CDR2 is SASEGT. This record belongs to a study of beta chain features in type 1 diabetes. Broader study findings: PCR might favor shorter templates, but any such skew would affect patients and controls equally. Cells carrying high TCR expression could end up over-represented when cDNA is sequenced. A moderate, significant TCRB CDR3 shortening appeared in type 1 diabetes across four CD4+ subsets.

The sequence came from a man between 18 and 29 years old with type 1 diabetes. The sequencing sample was made of naive CD4+ T cells from blood. This chain links TRBV6-1 with TRBJ1-2; D not certain. CDR3 region: CASSENVGSLGYTF. For the CDR3, the DNA is TGTGCCAGCAGTGAGAATGTGGGTTCCCTGGGCTACACCTTC.